The rows below give T cell receptor beta chains drawn from one sample of a study of OX40 agonist ivuxolimab in advanced cancers. Assay used: immunoSEQ multiplex PCR; TCRdb lists only in-frame clones, some missing. The data show about 53,000 clones, almost 85% seen once. Source: CD4+ or CD8+ T cells sorted from blood, taken in a trial of the OX40 agonist ivuxolimab. These receptors were obtained from an adult with an advanced solid tumor such as melanoma, head and neck, liver or kidney cancer. CDR3s include the opening cysteine and the closing phenylalanine or tryptophan. Each record gives: D gene, CDR3 length, J gene, clone size, V gene, CDR3 DNA, CDR3 protein. A D gene is named only where the DNA matches it firmly. Clone size is given for some rows only: seen once, a few or many times, or a class if the clone is expanded.

>NA|14|TRBJ1-4|NA|TRBV10-2
TGCGCCAGCAGTGAGCCAACAGTAAATGAAAAACTGTTTTTT
CASSEPTVNEKLFF
>TRBD1|16|TRBJ2-1|NA|TRBV5-4
TGTGCCAGCAGCTTGGGGGGACAGGGACCCTACAATGAGCAGTTCTTC
CASSLGGQGPYNEQFF
>TRBD2|18|TRBJ2-2|NA|TRBV18
TGTGCCAGCTCACCACTTTCACTAGCGGGAGGTAACACCGGGGAGCTGTTTTTT
CASSPLSLAGGNTGELFF
>NA|14|TRBJ2-2|NA|TRBV19
TGTGCCAGTAGTACGCTCCTCGGGGCCGGGGAGCTGTTTTTT
CASSTLLGAGELFF
>TRBD1|14|TRBJ2-2|NA|TRBV6-1
TGTGCCAGCCCCGGGACAGCGAACACCGGGGAGCTGTTTTTT
CASPGTANTGELFF
>NA|15|TRBJ1-5|NA|TRBV9
TGTGCCAGCAGCGCGGGACTGGAAACCAATCAGCCCCAGCATTTT
CASSAGLETNQPQHF
>NA|17|TRBJ2-3|few|TRBV7-6
TGTGCCAGCAGCTTAAGGGTAGCGGCCTACCAAGCAGATACGCAGTATTTT
CASSLRVAAYQADTQYF
>NA|14|TRBJ1-5|once|TRBV19
TGTGCCAGTAGTATAGTCTGGGGGGATCAGCCCCAGCATTTT
CASSIVWGDQPQHF
>TRBD1|15|TRBJ1-2|NA|TRBV27
TGTGCCAGCAGTGCCCCCGCGGGACAGGGGGGTGGCTACACCTTC
CASSAPAGQGGGYTF
>NA|14|TRBJ2-5|NA|TRBV6-5
TGTGCCAGCAGTTACTCGTCGGGCGGCGGGACCCAGTACTTC
CASSYSSGGGTQYF
>NA|16|TRBJ2-3|NA|TRBV13
TGTGCCAGCAGGAACCTGGGGGGGCCTCGCACAGATACGCAGTATTTT
CASRNLGGPRTDTQYF
>NA|15|TRBJ2-7|NA|TRBV11-2
TGTGCCAGCAGCTTACGAACTAGCAGCTCCTACGAGCAGTACTTC
CASSLRTSSSYEQYF
>NA|15|TRBJ2-7|NA|TRBV5-6
TGTGCCAGCAGCTTGCGTCAAGGGATCTCCTACGAGCAGTACTTC
CASSLRQGISYEQYF
>NA|16|TRBJ2-1|few|TRBV27
TGTGCCAGCAGTCCCCAACTCTTCGTAAGTGTCGGTGAGCAGTTCTTC
CASSPQLFVSVGEQFF
>TRBD2|16|TRBJ2-1|few|TRBV10-3
TGTGCCATCAGTGAGTCGATCCTAGCGGGAGACAATGAGCAGTTCTTC
CAISESILAGDNEQFF
>TRBD2|14|TRBJ2-3|NA|TRBV28
TGTGCCAGCAGCACTAGCGGAGGGGGGCATACGCAGTATTTT
CASSTSGGGHTQYF
>NA|14|TRBJ2-5|NA|TRBV6-5
TGTGCCAGCGGTCTCGGGATGGGGCAAGAGACCCAGTACTTC
CASGLGMGQETQYF
>NA|14|TRBJ2-5|NA|TRBV5-8
TGTGCCAGCAGCTTGGCTGCACGACAAGAGACCCAGTACTTC
CASSLAARQETQYF
>TRBD1|14|TRBJ2-5|NA|TRBV7-6
TGTGCCAGCAGCCCAGGGGGCGAGGGGGAGACCCAGTACTTC
CASSPGGEGETQYF
>TRBD2|17|TRBJ2-3|NA|TRBV7-2
TGTGCCAGCAGCCACCAGGCAAGCGGGAGGACCCTAGATACGCAGTATTTT
CASSHQASGRTLDTQYF
>NA|14|TRBJ1-2|NA|TRBV27
TGTGCCAGCAGTGCGTTGGACGGACTCTATGGCTACACCTTC
CASSALDGLYGYTF
>TRBD2|16|TRBJ2-2|once|TRBV27
TGTGCCACCAAAATCGGACTAGCGGTTAACACCGGGGAGCTGTTTTTT
CATKIGLAVNTGELFF
>NA|15|TRBJ2-7|NA|TRBV19
TGTGCCAGTAGTATTCATCTCACCCCGGATTCCGAGCAGTACTTC
CASSIHLTPDSEQYF
>NA|14|TRBJ1-5|NA|TRBV19
TGTGCCAGTAGTTTCAGACCTAGCAATCAGCCCCAGCATTTT
CASSFRPSNQPQHF
>NA|15|TRBJ2-7|NA|TRBV7-2
TGTGCCAGCAGCTTAATGAGCGGCGCGAGCTACGAGCAGTACTTC
CASSLMSGASYEQYF
>TRBD1|13|TRBJ1-2|medium-sized|TRBV5-1
TGCGCCAGCAGCTTGGATGGAGGGGGCGGCTACACCTTC
CASSLDGGGGYTF
>TRBD1|16|TRBJ1-5|once|TRBV6-4
TGTGCCAGCCCAAGCCGGGACAGGGCTAGCAATCAGCCCCAGCATTTT
CASPSRDRASNQPQHF
>NA|13|TRBJ2-7|NA|TRBV7-3
TGTGCCAGCAGCTCACTCCGGGAAAGCGAGCAGTACTTC
CASSSLRESEQYF
>NA|15|TRBJ1-6|NA|TRBV10-3
TGTGCCATCACCGGAAACCGGGACAATAATTCACCCCTCCACTTT
CAITGNRDNNSPLHF
>NA|15|TRBJ1-1|NA|TRBV18
TGTGCCAGCTCACGTACAGGGATGGAGAACACTGAAGCTTTCTTT
CASSRTGMENTEAFF
>NA|14|TRBJ2-2|few|TRBV5-1
TGCGCCAGCAGCTTGGGGTCGCGCACCGGGGAGCTGTTTTTT
CASSLGSRTGELFF
>TRBD1|16|TRBJ2-5|NA|TRBV5-6
TGTGCCAGCAGCTCCGATGATTGGACAGGGAGGGAGACCCAGTACTTC
CASSSDDWTGRETQYF
>NA|16|TRBJ2-4|NA|TRBV19
TGTGCCAGTAGTATAAGGCAGACTCTAGCCAAAAACATTCAGTACTTC
CASSIRQTLAKNIQYF
>NA|16|TRBJ2-7|NA|TRBV19
TGTGCCAGTAGTATGAGGGGAGGCTACTCCTCCTACGAGCAGTACTTC
CASSMRGGYSSYEQYF
>TRBD2|17|TRBJ2-3|NA|TRBV11-3
TGTGCCAGCAGCACCGGACTAGCGGGCACTAGCACAGATACGCAGTATTTT
CASSTGLAGTSTDTQYF